This TCR beta chain was sequenced in a study of T cell clonality in common variable immunodeficiency. General observations from the study: Fewer deletions and N-nucleotide insertions were reportedly seen in common variable immunodeficiency TCR beta sequences. Links between repertoire features and CVID complications were heterogeneity-limited.

This clone has just a few counts. Antigen: not known. CVID and control samples used equivalent genomic DNA input. Only in-frame clones appear in the TCRdb table, and some are missing; sequencing was by immunoSEQ multiplex PCR. The sample shows about 42,000 clones, none of them appearing just once. Reduced serum IgG, IgA and/or IgM plus specific antibody deficiency defined CVID. The sample was peripheral blood mononuclear cells. The TCR was taken from a human donor with common variable immunodeficiency.

The covered CDR3 bases are TGTGCCAGCAGCTCTCGGGGGGCAGATACG. It encodes CASSSRGADT. The whole CDR3 reads CASSSRGADTQYF. V and J are TRBV7-9 and TRBJ2-3; 7 bases agree with TRBD2. Read sequence stops 3 residues before the CDR3 end, and the germline J gene provides the missing end. CDR3 length: 13 amino acids. The V gene's germline CDR1 is SEHNR and CDR2 FQNEAQ (reference sequence). The V and J ends lost 4 bases and 4 bases, in that order; junction bases with no gene match: 2.